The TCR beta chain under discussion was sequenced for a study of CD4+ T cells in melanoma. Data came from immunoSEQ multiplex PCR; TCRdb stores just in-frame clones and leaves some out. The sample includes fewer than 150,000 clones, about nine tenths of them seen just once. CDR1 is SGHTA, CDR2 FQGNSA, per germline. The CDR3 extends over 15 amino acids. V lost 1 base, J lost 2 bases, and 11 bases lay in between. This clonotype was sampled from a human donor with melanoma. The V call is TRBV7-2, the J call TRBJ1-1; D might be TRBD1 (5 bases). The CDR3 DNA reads TGTGCCAGCAGCTTAGTGGGGGGTCCTAACACTGAAGCTTTCTTT. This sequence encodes CASSLVGGPNTEAFF.